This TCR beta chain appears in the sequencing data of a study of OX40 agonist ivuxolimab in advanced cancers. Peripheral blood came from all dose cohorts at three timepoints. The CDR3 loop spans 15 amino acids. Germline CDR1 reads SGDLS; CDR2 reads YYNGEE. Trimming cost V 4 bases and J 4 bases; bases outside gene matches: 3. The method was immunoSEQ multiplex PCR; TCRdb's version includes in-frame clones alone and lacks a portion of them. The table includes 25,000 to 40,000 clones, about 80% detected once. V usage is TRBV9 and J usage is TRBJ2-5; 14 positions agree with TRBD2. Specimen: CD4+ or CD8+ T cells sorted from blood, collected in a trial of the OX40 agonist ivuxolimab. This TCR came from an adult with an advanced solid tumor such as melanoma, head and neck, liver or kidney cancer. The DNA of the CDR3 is TGTGCCAGCAGCCCTGGGACTAGCGGGGGAGAGACCCAGTACTTC. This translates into CASSPGTSGGETQYF.